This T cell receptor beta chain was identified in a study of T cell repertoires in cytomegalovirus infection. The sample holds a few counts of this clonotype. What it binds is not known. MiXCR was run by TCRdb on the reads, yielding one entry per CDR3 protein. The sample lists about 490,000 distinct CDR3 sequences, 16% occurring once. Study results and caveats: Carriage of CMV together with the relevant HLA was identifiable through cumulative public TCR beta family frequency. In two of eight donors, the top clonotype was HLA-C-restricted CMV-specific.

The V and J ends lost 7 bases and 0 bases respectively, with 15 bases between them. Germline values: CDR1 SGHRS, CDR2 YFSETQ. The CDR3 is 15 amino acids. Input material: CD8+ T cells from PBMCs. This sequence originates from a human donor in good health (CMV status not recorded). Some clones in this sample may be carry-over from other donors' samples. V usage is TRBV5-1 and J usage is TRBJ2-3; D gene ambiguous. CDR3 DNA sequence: TGCGCCAGCGCCCAAGCAGATTCTAGCACAGATACGCAGTATTTT. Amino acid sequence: CASAQADSSTDTQYF.